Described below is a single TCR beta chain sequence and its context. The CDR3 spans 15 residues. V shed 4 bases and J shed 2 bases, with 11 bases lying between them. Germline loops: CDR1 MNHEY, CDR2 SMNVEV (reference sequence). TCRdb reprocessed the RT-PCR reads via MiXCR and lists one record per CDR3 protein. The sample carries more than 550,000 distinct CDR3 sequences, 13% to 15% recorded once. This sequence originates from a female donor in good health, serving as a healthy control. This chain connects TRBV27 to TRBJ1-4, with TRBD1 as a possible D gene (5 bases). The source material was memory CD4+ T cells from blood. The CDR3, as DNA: TGTGCCAGCAGTTCGTGGGGCGCGACTAATGAAAAACTGTTTTTT. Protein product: CASSSWGATNEKLFF.